A selection of T cell receptor beta chains follows, all from one sample in a study of post-analysis software for immune sequencing data. TCRdb called the PCR reads again in MiXCR, with one record for every CDR3 protein. The sample lists 150,000 to 200,000 distinct CDR3 sequences, 36% occurring once. The material was blood, obtained after autologous hematopoietic stem cell transplantation. These receptors originate from a girl aged 10 to 17 with multiple sclerosis. CDR3s include the opening cysteine and the closing phenylalanine or tryptophan.

TRBJ2-1 | 19 | TRBV29-1 | CSVDCNSGRPKPPYNEQFF
TRBJ2-7 | 16 | TRBV7-2 | CASSLAGTGTPYEQYF
TRBJ2-1 | 16 | TRBV24-1 | CATSGGLSGAYNEQFF
TRBJ2-5 | 13 | TRBV27 | CASSFQGLETQYF
TRBJ2-7 | 14 | TRBV20-1 | CSASVSPEVYEQYF
TRBJ1-2 | 12 | TRBV6-2/TRBV6-3 | CASSWDSYGYTF
TRBJ2-1 | 13 | TRBV30 | CACDKGTANEQFF
TRBJ2-1 | 19 | TRBV12-3/TRBV12-4 | CASSSPGQGGLAGGYEQFF
TRBJ1-2 | 14 | TRBV12-3/TRBV12-4 | CASSPRIPNYGYTF
TRBJ1-2 | 12 | TRBV3-1 | CASSRDRGGYTF